This T cell receptor beta chain stems from a study of human T cells and chemical hapten exposure. At least ten counts were recorded for this clonotype. Its antigen is unknown. General observations from the study: With patch test score, the counts of PT1 expanded TCRs showed a positive correlation. Controls had significantly fewer large CDR3 similarity clusters than were formed by expanded TCRs.

From germline, CDR1 is SQVTM and CDR2 ANQGSEA. After removal of 7 bases from V and 4 bases from J, the junction contained 5 bases not matched to a gene. The CDR3 totals 12 residues. Time point specified: patch test 1, 2 weeks after DPC sensitization. Documented treatment: therapeutic diphenylcyclopropenone sensitization with weekly scalp DPC. Blood collection took place prior to placing each patch test. TCRdb called the RACE reads again in MiXCR, with one record for every CDR3 protein. The sample has roughly 14,000 distinct CDR3 sequences, roughly 15% seen once; the top ten hold about 7.8%. The source is a woman in her thirties with alopecia areata. Some clones in this sample may be carry-over from other donors' samples. The material sequenced was whole blood, taken in connection with sensitization to the hapten diphenylcyclopropenone (DPC). The chain carries TRBV29-1 and TRBJ1-1; 8 bases are a match to TRBD1. DNA of the CDR3: TGCAGCGCCTCAACAGGGGGCACTGAAGCTTTCTTT. This sequence encodes CSASTGGTEAFF.